This paragraph covers one TCR beta chain sequence. Its antigen remains unidentified. Germline and genes here are mouse. The read is 1 residue too short to cover the CDR3 end, so that end is filled in from the germline J gene. This specimen comes from a study of tissue T cells after allogeneic stem cell transplantation. General study results and limits: In patients and mice, blood and spleen missed much of tissue repertoire. The study did not identify alloreactive or antigen-specific tissue TCRs, and some clones might be persisting host cells.

The CDR3 is made up of 14 amino acids. Germline V gene data show CDR1 as GKSSPN and CDR2 as SITVG. V gave up 3 bases and J gave up 0 bases, with 10 bases separating them. Sequencing of TCRbeta CDR3 at survey depth gave sequences and template counts. Produced via immunoSEQ multiplex PCR; TCRdb's table is partial and in-frame only. The sample carries about 50,000 clones, roughly 73% recorded once. The chain links TRBV31 to TRBJ2-5, with D maybe TRBD2 (6 bases). Sample: sorted cells pooled from one or two spleens. The receptor comes from a pool of C57BL/6 mice in good health. Partial CDR3 DNA: TGTGCCTGGAGCCCTCTGGGGAACCAAGACACCCAGTAC. It translates to CAWSPLGNQDTQY. The full-length CDR3 reads as CAWSPLGNQDTQYF.